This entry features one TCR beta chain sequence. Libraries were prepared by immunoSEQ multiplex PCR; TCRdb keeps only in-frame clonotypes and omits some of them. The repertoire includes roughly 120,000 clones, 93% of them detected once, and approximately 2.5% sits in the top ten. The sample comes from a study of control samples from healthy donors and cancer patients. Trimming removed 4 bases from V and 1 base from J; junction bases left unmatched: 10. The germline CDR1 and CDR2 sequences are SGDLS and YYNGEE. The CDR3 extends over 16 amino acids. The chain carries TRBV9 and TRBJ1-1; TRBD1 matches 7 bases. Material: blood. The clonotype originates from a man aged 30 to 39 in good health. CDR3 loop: CASSHNLQGRNTEAFF. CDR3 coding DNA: TGTGCCAGCAGCCACAACCTACAGGGGCGGAACACTGAAGCTTTCTTT. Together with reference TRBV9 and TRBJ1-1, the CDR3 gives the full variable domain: DSGVTQTPKHLITATGQRVTLRCSPRSGDLSVYWYQQSLDQGLQFLIQYYNGEERAKGNILERFSAQQFPDLHSELNLSSLELGDSALYFCASSHNLQGRNTEAFFGQGTRLTVV.